The present entry profiles one TCR beta chain with its context. This record belongs to a study of blood T cell repertoires in COVID-19. The CDR3 spans 15 residues. V lost 0 bases, J lost 5 bases, and 11 bases lay in between. The germline V gene has CDR1 LGHDT and CDR2 YNNKEL (reference sequence). Only in-frame clones appear in the TCRdb table, and some are missing; sequencing was by immunoSEQ multiplex PCR. The repertoire includes about 87,000 clones, over 80% of them detected once, and 15% to 20% sits in the top ten. The chain couples TRBV3-1 (or the pseudogene TRBV3-2) to TRBJ2-1; TRBD1 is a possible D gene (6 bases). The sample comprised peripheral blood. This clonotype originated in a woman aged 80 or older with active or convalescent COVID-19. Here the CDR3 DNA reads TGTGCCAGCAGCCAAGACCCAGGGGCTAACAATGAGCAGTTCTTC. Amino acid sequence: CASSQDPGANNEQFF.